These 27 T cell receptor beta chains were all obtained from the same sample, sequenced in a study of T-cell reconstitution after alpha-beta-depleted transplantation in children (TCRdb year 2016). Per the publication, the treatment or condition label means: allogeneic hematopoietic cell transplantation with graft depleted of TCRalphabeta T cells and CD19 B cells. Library creation used PCR. Sequenced using an Illumina HiSeq 2500. TCR libraries were prepared with molecular barcoding, using unique molecular identifiers to normalize TCRbeta repertoire quantification. The raw public data were reprocessed by TCRdb itself: fastp quality trimming at Q25, MiXCR clonotype calling, in-frame beta chains only. Rows with one shared CDR3 protein collapse into an entry with the most common genes and DNA. The table for this sample lists about 900,000 distinct CDR3 sequences; around 30% of them were counted only once. The ten largest clones take up 28% of the sample.

The sample was PBMCs, mostly from graft donor cells, taken 360 days after TCRalphabeta/CD19-depleted stem cell transplant. These receptors all come from a boy under two years old who had a stem cell transplant for SCID, so the T cells may come from the graft donor.

The sample holds a few counts of this clonotype. This CDR3 reads CASSLAPAAEQYF. CDR3 nucleotides: TGCGCCAGCAGCTTGGCTCCGGCCGCCGAGCAGTACTTC. The rearrangement uses TRBV5-1 and TRBJ2-7, with unresolved D. The germline CDR1 and CDR2 sequences are SGHRS and YFSETQ. CDR3 length: 13 residues. Trimming stripped 0 bases from V and 6 bases from J, with 10 bases between.

The chain has TRBV30 and TRBJ2-7; D possibly matches TRBD1 or TRBD2 (5 bases each). CDR3 size: 14 residues. Germline V gene sequence: CDR1 GTSNPN, CDR2 SVGIG (reference sequence). CDR3: CVLGGEAMGYEQYF. The CDR3 DNA sequence: TGTGTTCTTGGGGGAGAGGCTATGGGCTACGAGCAGTACTTC.

There are a few counts of this clonotype. This chain uses TRBV29-1 with TRBJ2-1, with TRBD2 as a possible D gene (7 bases). The CDR3 length is 16 residues. Trimming shortened V by 4 bases and J by 8 bases, and 24 bases separated the two germline ends. The germline V gene has CDR1 SQVTM and CDR2 ANQGSEA. CDR3 DNA: TGCAGCGTTGGTGGCTTGGGGGGGGCCAATGTGGATGAGCAGTTCTTC. This codes for CSVGGLGGANVDEQFF.

As DNA, the CDR3 is TGTGCCACCAGCAACCGGACAGTCCTTAATGAAAAACTGTTTTTT. This encodes CATSNRTVLNEKLFF. V gene TRBV15 combines with J gene TRBJ1-4; weak D call: TRBD1 (6 bases). V gave up 4 bases and J gave up 4 bases, with 13 bases separating them. Looked up from germline, CDR1 is LNHNV and CDR2 is YYDKDF (reference sequence). CDR3 length: 15 residues. Looking up the rest from reference TRBV15 and TRBJ1-4 gives the full variable domain: DAMVIQNPRYQVTQFGKPVTLSCSQTLNHNVMYWYQQKSSQAPKLLFHYYDKDFNNEADTPDNFQSRRPNTSFCFLDIRSPGLGDTAMYLCATSNRTVLNEKLFFGSGTQLSVL.

The V gene is TRBV19, the J gene TRBJ2-7; 8 nucleotides align to TRBD1. V lost 3 bases to trimming and J lost 3 bases; unmatched junction nucleotides: 7. Per germline, CDR1 LNHDA and CDR2 SQIVND (reference sequence). The CDR3 is 15 residues long. In nucleotides, the CDR3 is TGTGCCAGTAGTATCCCCGGGACAGGAAACTACGAGCAGTACTTC. Its translation: CASSIPGTGNYEQYF.

The J gene is TRBJ2-3, the V gene TRBV12-3 or TRBV12-4; D is possibly TRBD1 (6 bases). Trimming shortened V by 1 base and J by 1 base, and 12 bases separated the two germline ends. The CDR3 covers 16 residues. CDR3 in amino acids: CASSLGTDFGTDTQYF. In nucleotides, the CDR3 is TGTGCCAGCAGTTTAGGGACAGATTTCGGCACAGATACGCAGTATTTT.

The chain employs TRBV7-6 and TRBJ2-3; 8 bases line up with TRBD2. The CDR3 spans 15 residues. V shed 6 bases, J shed 4 bases, and the junction held 9 bases outside the gene matches. CDR1 and CDR2 (germline): SGHVS, FNYEAQ. This CDR3 is CASSPTGGPADTQYF. CDR3 nucleotide sequence: TGTGCCAGCAGTCCCACGGGGGGGCCAGCAGATACGCAGTATTTT.

This chain links TRBV5-1 with TRBJ2-1; TRBD1 agrees at 8 bases. Germline CDR1 and CDR2: SGHRS and YFSETQ. V gave up 0 bases and J gave up 3 bases; unmatched junction bases: 5. The CDR3 consists of 16 residues. The CDR3: CASSLGQGAYYNEQFF. The DNA for the CDR3 is TGCGCCAGCAGCTTGGGCCAGGGGGCCTACTACAATGAGCAGTTCTTC.

This clonotype came up a few times. The J gene is TRBJ2-2, the V gene TRBV7-2; 12 nucleotides align to TRBD2. This CDR3 comprises 14 residues. With 6 bases clipped from V and 7 bases from J, the junction kept 3 bases outside the gene matches. Germline V gives CDR1 SGHTA, CDR2 FQGNSA. CDR3 amino acids: CASRTSGGFGELFF. In DNA form, the CDR3 reads TGTGCCAGCAGGACTAGCGGGGGATTCGGGGAGCTGTTTTTT.

This clonotype was recorded only once. The chain is built from TRBV13 and TRBJ2-3, with TRBD2 matching over 7 bases. The CDR3 spans 18 residues. The germline CDR1 and CDR2 sequences are PRHDT and FYEKMQ (reference sequence). Trimming removed 4 bases from V and 0 bases from J; junction bases left unmatched: 13. DNA for the CDR3: TGTGCCAGCAGCTCGTTATGGATCCGGGGGGAGAGCACAGATACGCAGTATTTT. The encoded protein is CASSSLWIRGESTDTQYF.

This clonotype was seen a handful of times. V and J are TRBV5-6 and TRBJ2-1, with D possibly being TRBD1 or TRBD2 (5 bases each). This CDR3 region has 16 residues. Trimming took off 0 bases at V and 8 bases at J, with 18 bases between the two ends. From germline, CDR1 is SGHDT and CDR2 YYEEEE. In nucleotides, the CDR3 is TGTGCCAGCAGCTTGGCGGGGCCGTCAGGGATGGATGAGCAGTTCTTC. This sequence encodes CASSLAGPSGMDEQFF.

This clonotype has just a few counts. The chain carries TRBV5-1 and TRBJ2-7; 8 nucleotides match TRBD1. The CDR3 consists of 14 residues. V was clipped by 0 bases and J by 6 bases; unmatched bases: 5. Per germline, CDR1 SGHRS and CDR2 YFSETQ. The CDR3 region is CASSLGTGPGEQYF. The CDR3 DNA reads as TGCGCCAGCAGCTTGGGGACAGGGCCGGGCGAGCAGTACTTC.

The chain carries TRBV12-3 or TRBV12-4 and TRBJ1-2; 7 nucleotides agree with TRBD1. The CDR3 runs to 13 residues. V shed 6 bases, J shed 5 bases, and the junction held 6 bases outside the gene matches. The DNA of the CDR3 is TGTGCCAGCAGCCCCGGACAGGAGTATGGCTACACCTTC. It encodes CASSPGQEYGYTF.

The chain has TRBV14 and TRBJ2-5, with D perhaps matching TRBD1 (6 bases). The V gene's germline CDR1 is SGHDN and CDR2 FVKESK. The ends were cut back, 2 bases at V and 3 bases at J, with 19 bases in the middle. The CDR3 length is 17 residues. CDR3 residues: CASSQIELNRTEETQYF. The DNA of the CDR3 is TGTGCCAGCAGCCAAATCGAGTTAAATCGGACAGAAGAGACCCAGTACTTC.

This rearrangement joins TRBV12-3 or TRBV12-4 to TRBJ2-1; 10 bases match TRBD2. The CDR3 consists of 15 residues. With V trimmed by 7 bases and J by 6 bases, 9 bases remained unmatched. This chain's CDR3 is CASTRLAGVVNEQFF. CDR3 nucleotides: TGTGCCAGCACTCGCCTAGCGGGGGTCGTCAATGAGCAGTTCTTC.

This clonotype came up a few times. This chain connects TRBV20-1 to TRBJ2-5; D not resolved. The CDR3 has 12 residues. V was pared by 3 bases and J by 4 bases, with 9 bases between. The germline V gene has CDR1 DFQATT and CDR2 SNEGSKA (reference sequence). CDR3 DNA sequence: TGCAGTGCTAGCTACCCCGGAGAGACCCAGTACTTC. Its protein product is CSASYPGETQYF.

The CDR3, as DNA: TGTGCCACCAGCAGAGGACAGGGGGCATCCTACGAGCAGTACTTC. Encoded protein: CATSRGQGASYEQYF. The chain links TRBV15 to TRBJ2-7, with TRBD1 matching over 10 bases. The length of the CDR3 is 15 residues. Germline V gene sequence: CDR1 LNHNV, CDR2 YYDKDF (reference sequence). V trimming: 1 base; J trimming: 1 base; junction bases outside the gene matches: 1. The whole variable domain, filled in from reference TRBV15 and TRBJ2-7, reads DAMVIQNPRYQVTQFGKPVTLSCSQTLNHNVMYWYQQKSSQAPKLLFHYYDKDFNNEADTPDNFQSRRPNTSFCFLDIRSPGLGDTAMYLCATSRGQGASYEQYFGPGTRLTVT.

There are a few counts of this clonotype. The gene calls are TRBV20-1 and TRBJ2-1; 7 nucleotides agree with TRBD1. The J segment lost 2 bases and the V segment lost 3 bases, leaving 1 base of the junction unmatched. This CDR3 contains 13 residues. Germline CDR1 DFQATT, CDR2 SNEGSKA (reference sequence). The CDR3 is CSARDRTYNEQFF. CDR3 sequence (DNA): TGCAGTGCTAGGGACAGGACCTACAATGAGCAGTTCTTC.

The chain uses TRBV4-2 and TRBJ2-3, with TRBD2 identical over 15 bases. Trimming cost V 0 bases and J 6 bases; bases outside gene matches: 4. Germline V gene lookup returns CDR1 LGHNA and CDR2 YNFKEQ. This CDR3 is 17 amino acids long. The DNA of the CDR3 is TGTGCCAGCAGCCAAGATGGGACTAGCGGGGGGAAGGATACGCAGTATTTT. Its protein product is CASSQDGTSGGKDTQYF.

In this sample, this clonotype turned up a few times. The chain has TRBV4-2 and TRBJ2-5; D ambiguous. Germline V gene data show CDR1 as LGHNA and CDR2 as YNFKEQ. Between the trimmed V and J ends, which lost 2 bases and 6 bases, there was a span of 13 bases. CDR3 length equals 14 residues. CDR3 nucleotides: TGTGCCAGCAGCCAATGGGGAAGGAGCAAGACCCAGTACTTC. The encoded protein is CASSQWGRSKTQYF.

In this sample, this clonotype turned up a few times. The rearrangement joins TRBV5-1 to TRBJ2-5, with D hard to call. Between the trimmed V and J ends, which lost 7 bases and 4 bases, there was a span of 20 bases. Germline V CDR1 and CDR2: SGHRS, YFSETQ. This CDR3 has 15 residues. In DNA, the CDR3 is TGCGCCAGCGCACTTGCTTTTGGACCAAGAGAGACCCAGTACTTC. Amino acids: CASALAFGPRETQYF.

J is TRBJ2-3 and V is TRBV25-1; a possible D gene is TRBD1 (6 bases). This CDR3 region has 15 residues. The ends were cut back, 5 bases at V and 1 base at J, with 13 bases in the middle. Germline loops: CDR1 MGHDK, CDR2 SYGVNS. As DNA, the CDR3 is TGTGCCAGCAGTTCCCGGGACATTGGCACAGATACGCAGTATTTT. Amino acids: CASSSRDIGTDTQYF.

The rearrangement links TRBV12-3 or TRBV12-4 to TRBJ1-5; 8 positions match TRBD1. V lost 2 bases, J lost 3 bases, and 9 bases stayed unmatched. The CDR3 has 17 residues. CDR3 sequence: CASSLQGQVGHNQPQHF. CDR3 coding DNA: TGTGCCAGCAGTTTACAGGGACAGGTGGGTCACAATCAGCCCCAGCATTTT.

This clonotype has at least ten counts. This chain joins TRBV5-1 and TRBJ2-3; 8 bases agree with TRBD1. The CDR3 has 18 residues. Germline values: CDR1 SGHRS, CDR2 YFSETQ. V lost 1 base to trimming and J lost 2 bases; unmatched junction nucleotides: 12. CDR3 amino acids: CASSLPYARGRVTDTQYF. CDR3 sequence (DNA): TGCGCCAGCAGCTTGCCATACGCCAGGGGGCGCGTCACAGATACGCAGTATTTT.

V gene TRBV20-1 combines with J gene TRBJ2-1; 11 bases align to TRBD2. There are 16 residues in the CDR3. Germline CDR1 and CDR2: DFQATT and SNEGSKA (reference sequence). After removal of 6 bases from V and 4 bases from J, the junction contained 11 bases not matched to a gene. The CDR3 DNA reads TGCAGTGCGGTGGGACTAGCGGCCCCCTTTTACAATGAGCAGTTCTTC. Protein product: CSAVGLAAPFYNEQFF.

This clonotype was picked up a small number of times. The rearrangement joins TRBV10-3 to TRBJ2-5, with 7 nucleotides matching TRBD2. The CDR3 length is 16 residues. In germline, CDR1 is ENHRY, CDR2 SYGVKD. V lost 1 base, J lost 5 bases, and 10 bases stayed unmatched. The CDR3 reads CAISEFRGERKETQYF. The CDR3 DNA sequence: TGTGCCATCAGTGAGTTCCGGGGGGAACGCAAGGAGACCCAGTACTTC.

Only a few counts were recorded for this clonotype. The chain is built from TRBV20-1 and TRBJ2-4; maybe TRBD2 (6 bases). Looked up from germline, CDR1 is DFQATT and CDR2 is SNEGSKA (reference sequence). The CDR3 has 15 residues. V gave up 6 bases and J gave up 1 base, with 16 bases separating them. DNA for the CDR3: TGCAGTGCCTTTGGAGGGCATCTGGCCAAAAACATTCAGTACTTC. Its protein is CSAFGGHLAKNIQYF.